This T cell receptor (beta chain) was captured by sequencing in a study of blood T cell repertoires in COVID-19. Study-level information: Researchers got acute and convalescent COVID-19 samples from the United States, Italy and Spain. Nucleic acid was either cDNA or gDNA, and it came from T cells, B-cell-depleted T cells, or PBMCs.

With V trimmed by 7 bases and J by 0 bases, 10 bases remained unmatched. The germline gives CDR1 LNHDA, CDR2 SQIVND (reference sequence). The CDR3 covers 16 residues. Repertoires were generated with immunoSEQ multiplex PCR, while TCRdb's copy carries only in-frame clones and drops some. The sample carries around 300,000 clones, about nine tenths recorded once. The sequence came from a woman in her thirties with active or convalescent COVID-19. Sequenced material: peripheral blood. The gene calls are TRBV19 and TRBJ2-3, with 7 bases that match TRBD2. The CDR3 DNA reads TGTGCCAGTACCCCCCTAGGAGCGGGGAGCACAGATACGCAGTATTTT. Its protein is CASTPLGAGSTDTQYF.